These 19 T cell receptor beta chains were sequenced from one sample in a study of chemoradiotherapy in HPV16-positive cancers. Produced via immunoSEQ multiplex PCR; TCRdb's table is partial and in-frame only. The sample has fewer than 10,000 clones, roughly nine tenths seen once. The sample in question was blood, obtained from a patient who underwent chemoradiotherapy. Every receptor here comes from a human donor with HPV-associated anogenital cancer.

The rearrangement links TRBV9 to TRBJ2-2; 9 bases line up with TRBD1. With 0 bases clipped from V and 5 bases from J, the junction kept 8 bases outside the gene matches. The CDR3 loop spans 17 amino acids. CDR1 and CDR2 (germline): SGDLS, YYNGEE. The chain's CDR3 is CASSVGGQGPITGELFF. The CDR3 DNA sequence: TGTGCCAGCAGCGTAGGCGGACAGGGGCCTATAACCGGGGAGCTGTTTTTT.

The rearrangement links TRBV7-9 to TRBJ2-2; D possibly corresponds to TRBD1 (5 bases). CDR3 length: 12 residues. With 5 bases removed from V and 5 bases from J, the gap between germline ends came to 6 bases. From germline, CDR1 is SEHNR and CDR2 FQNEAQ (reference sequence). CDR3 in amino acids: CASSKGTGELFF. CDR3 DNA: TGTGCCAGCAGCAAGGGGACCGGGGAGCTGTTTTTT.

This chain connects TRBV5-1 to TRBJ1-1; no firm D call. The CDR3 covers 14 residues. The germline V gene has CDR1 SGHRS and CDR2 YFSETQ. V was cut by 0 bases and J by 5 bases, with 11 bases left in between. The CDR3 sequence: CASSLAARETEAFF. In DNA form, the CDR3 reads TGCGCCAGCAGCTTGGCTGCAAGGGAGACTGAAGCTTTCTTT.

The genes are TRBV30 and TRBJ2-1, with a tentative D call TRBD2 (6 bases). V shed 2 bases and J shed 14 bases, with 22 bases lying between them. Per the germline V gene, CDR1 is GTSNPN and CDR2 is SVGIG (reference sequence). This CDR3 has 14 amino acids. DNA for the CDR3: TGTGCCTGGAGTATACCCAGCGGGTCAGACCAGAAGTTCTTC. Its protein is CAWSIPSGSDQKFF.

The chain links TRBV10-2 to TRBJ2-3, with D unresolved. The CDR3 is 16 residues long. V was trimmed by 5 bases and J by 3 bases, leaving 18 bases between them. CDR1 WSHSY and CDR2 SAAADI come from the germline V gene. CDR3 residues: CASSHGVGMRTDTQYF. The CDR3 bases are TGCGCCAGCAGTCATGGGGTAGGGATGCGGACAGATACGCAGTATTTT.

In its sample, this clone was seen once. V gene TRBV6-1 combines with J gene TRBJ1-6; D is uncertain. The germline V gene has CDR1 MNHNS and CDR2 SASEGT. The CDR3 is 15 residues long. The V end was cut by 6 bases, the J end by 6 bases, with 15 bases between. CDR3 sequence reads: CASRRIRETNSPLHF. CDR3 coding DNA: TGTGCCAGCAGAAGAATAAGAGAGACTAATTCACCCCTCCACTTT.

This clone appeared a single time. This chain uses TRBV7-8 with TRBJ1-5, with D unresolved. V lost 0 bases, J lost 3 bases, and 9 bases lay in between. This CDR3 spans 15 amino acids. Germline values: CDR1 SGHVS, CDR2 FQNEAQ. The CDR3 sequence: CASSLALADNQPQHF. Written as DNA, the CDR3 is TGTGCCAGCAGCTTAGCGTTGGCAGACAATCAGCCCCAGCATTTT.

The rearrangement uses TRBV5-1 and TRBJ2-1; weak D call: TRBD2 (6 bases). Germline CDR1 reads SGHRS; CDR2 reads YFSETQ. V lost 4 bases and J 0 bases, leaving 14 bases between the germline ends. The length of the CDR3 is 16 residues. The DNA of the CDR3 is TGCGCCAGCAGCGCGCTGGGGGGACGCTCCTACAATGAGCAGTTCTTC. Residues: CASSALGGRSYNEQFF.

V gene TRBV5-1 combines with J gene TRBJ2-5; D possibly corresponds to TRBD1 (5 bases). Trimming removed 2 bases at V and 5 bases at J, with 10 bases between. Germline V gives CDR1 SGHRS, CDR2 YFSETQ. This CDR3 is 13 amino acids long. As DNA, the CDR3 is TGCGCCAGCAGCTTCCCCAGGGCCGAGACCCAGTACTTC. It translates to CASSFPRAETQYF.

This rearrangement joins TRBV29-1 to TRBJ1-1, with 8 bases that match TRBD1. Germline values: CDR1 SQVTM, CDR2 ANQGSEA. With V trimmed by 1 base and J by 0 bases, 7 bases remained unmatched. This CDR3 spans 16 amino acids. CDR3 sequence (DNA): TGCAGCGTTGAAGGAAGACAGGGGCGCATGAACACTGAAGCTTTCTTT. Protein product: CSVEGRQGRMNTEAFF.

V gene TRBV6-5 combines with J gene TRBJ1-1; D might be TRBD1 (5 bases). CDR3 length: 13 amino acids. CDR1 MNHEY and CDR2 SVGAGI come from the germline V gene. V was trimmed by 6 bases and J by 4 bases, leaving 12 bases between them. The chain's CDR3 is CASRIQGSTEAFF. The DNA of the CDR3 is TGTGCCAGCAGGATTCAGGGTAGCACTGAAGCTTTCTTT.

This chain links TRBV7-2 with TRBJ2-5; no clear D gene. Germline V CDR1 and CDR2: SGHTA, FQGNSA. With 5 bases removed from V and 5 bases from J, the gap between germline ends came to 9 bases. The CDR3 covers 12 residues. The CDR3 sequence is CASSIPRETQYF. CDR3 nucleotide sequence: TGTGCCAGCAGCATACCAAGGGAGACCCAGTACTTC.

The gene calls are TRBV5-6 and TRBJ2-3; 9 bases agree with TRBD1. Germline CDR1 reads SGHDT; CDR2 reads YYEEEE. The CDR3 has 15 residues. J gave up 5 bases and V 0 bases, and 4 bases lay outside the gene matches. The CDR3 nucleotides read TGTGCCAGCAGCTTGGCGGACAGGGGACTAGATACGCAGTATTTT. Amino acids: CASSLADRGLDTQYF.

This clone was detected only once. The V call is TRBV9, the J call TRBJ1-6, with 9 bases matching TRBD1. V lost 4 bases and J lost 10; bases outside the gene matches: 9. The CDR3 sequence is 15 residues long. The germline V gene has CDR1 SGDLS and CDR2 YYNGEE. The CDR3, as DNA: TGTGCCAGCAGCCCACAGGGGGCAAAGGAGTCACCCCTCCACTTT. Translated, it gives CASSPQGAKESPLHF.

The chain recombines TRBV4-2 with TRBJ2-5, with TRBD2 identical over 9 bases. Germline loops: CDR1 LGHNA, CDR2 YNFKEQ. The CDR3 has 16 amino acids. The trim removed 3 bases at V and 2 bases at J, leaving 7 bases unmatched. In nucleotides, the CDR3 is TGTGCCAGCAGCCAGGGGGCTAGCGGGGCACAAGAGACCCAGTACTTC. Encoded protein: CASSQGASGAQETQYF.

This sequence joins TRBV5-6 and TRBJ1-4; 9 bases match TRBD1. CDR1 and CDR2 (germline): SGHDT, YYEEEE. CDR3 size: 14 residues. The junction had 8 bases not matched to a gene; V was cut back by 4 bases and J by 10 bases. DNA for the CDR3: TGTGCCAGCAGCCCACAGGGGGCTATCGGAAAACTGTTTTTT. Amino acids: CASSPQGAIGKLFF.

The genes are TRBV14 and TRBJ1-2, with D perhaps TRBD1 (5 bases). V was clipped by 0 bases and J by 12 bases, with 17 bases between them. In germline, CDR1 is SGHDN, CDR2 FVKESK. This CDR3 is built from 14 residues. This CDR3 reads CASSQELQVGAHTF. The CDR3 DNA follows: TGTGCCAGCAGCCAAGAGCTACAGGTCGGGGCCCACACCTTC. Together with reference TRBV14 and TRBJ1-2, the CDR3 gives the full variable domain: EAGVTQFPSHSVIEKGQTVTLRCDPISGHDNLYWYRRVMGKEIKFLLHFVKESKQDESGMPNNRFLAERTGGTYSTLKVQPAELEDSGVYFCASSQELQVGAHTFGSGTRLTVV.

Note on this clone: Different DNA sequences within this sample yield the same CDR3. The CDR3 coding sequence is TGTGCCAGCAGACAGGGATATAGCAATCAGCCCCAGCATTTT. Translation: CASRQGYSNQPQHF. The chain employs TRBV27 and TRBJ1-5, with D tentatively TRBD1 (6 bases). V shed 6 bases and J shed 0 bases, with 9 bases lying between them. The CDR3 sequence is 14 residues long. Germline loops: CDR1 MNHEY, CDR2 SMNVEV (reference sequence).

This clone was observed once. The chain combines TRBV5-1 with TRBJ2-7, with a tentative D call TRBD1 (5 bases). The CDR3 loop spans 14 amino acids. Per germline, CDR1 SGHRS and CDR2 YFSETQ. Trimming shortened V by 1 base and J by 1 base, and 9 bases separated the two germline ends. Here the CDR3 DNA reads TGCGCCAGCAGCTTGCAGGGCCCTTCCTACGAGCAGTACTTC. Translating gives CASSLQGPSYEQYF.